Listed below are T cell receptor beta chains from one sample, sequenced in a study of blood T cell repertoires in COVID-19. Produced via immunoSEQ multiplex PCR; TCRdb's table is partial and in-frame only. This sample yields some 69,000 clones, of which 60% to 80% are seen a single time; 40% to 50% belongs to the top ten. The specimen sequenced was peripheral blood. The receptors come from a human donor in a cohort sampled during active COVID-19. The CDR3 runs from the conserved cysteine through the conserved F or W. A D gene is named only where the DNA matches it firmly. The size entry is marked missing in some rows and otherwise reads once, few, many or a size class.

j_call	d_call	clone_size	v_call	cdr3_aa	cdr3_nt
TRBJ2-3	TRBD2	-	TRBV24-1	CATSDLGAGNTDTQYF	TGTGCCACCAGTGATTTGGGAGCGGGGAACACAGATACGCAGTATTTT
TRBJ2-5	-	-	TRBV6-1	CASSEAVGGWETQYF	TGTGCCAGCAGTGAAGCCGTGGGGGGATGGGAGACCCAGTACTTC
TRBJ2-2	-	-	TRBV10-3	CAISEQDPGELFF	TGTGCCATCAGTGAACAGGATCCCGGGGAGCTGTTTTTT
TRBJ2-1	TRBD1	-	TRBV5-1	CASRSRVDRGNEQFF	TGCGCCAGCAGATCCAGGGTGGACAGGGGCAATGAGCAGTTCTTC
TRBJ1-2	TRBD1	few	TRBV12-3/TRBV12-4	CASRGTGNYGYTF	TGTGCCAGCAGAGGGACAGGGAACTATGGCTACACCTTC
TRBJ1-3	-	-	TRBV6-5	CASSYSTGTGNTIYF	TGTGCCAGCAGTTACTCGACCGGGACTGGAAACACCATATATTTT
TRBJ2-1	TRBD1	few	TRBV19	CASSWTGVWNEQFF	TGTGCCAGTAGTTGGACAGGGGTTTGGAATGAGCAGTTCTTC
TRBJ2-3	TRBD2	-	TRBV6-4	CASSGERDTDTQYF	TGTGCCAGCAGTGGGGAGCGGGACACAGATACGCAGTATTTT
TRBJ2-1	TRBD2	-	TRBV3-1/TRBV3-2	CASSQDERGWEQFF	TGTGCCAGCAGCCAAGATGAGCGGGGCTGGGAGCAGTTCTTC
TRBJ1-3	-	few	TRBV15	CATSSQASGNTIYF	TGTGCCACCAGCAGTCAGGCTTCTGGAAACACCATATATTTT
TRBJ2-7	-	few	TRBV7-9	CASSLERFADLSSYEQYF	TGTGCCAGCAGCTTAGAGCGATTTGCGGACTTGAGCTCCTACGAGCAGTACTTC
TRBJ2-5	-	-	TRBV6-1	CASSDPREGETQYF	TGTGCCAGCAGTGACCCCAGGGAAGGGGAGACCCAGTACTTC
TRBJ1-1	-	once	TRBV5-8	CASSLGKLAVGTEAFF	TGTGCCAGCAGCTTGGGGAAGCTAGCTGTGGGAACTGAAGCTTTCTTT
TRBJ2-5	TRBD2	once	TRBV5-1	CASSGRTSGQETQYF	TGCGCCAGCAGCGGGAGGACTAGCGGCCAAGAGACCCAGTACTTC
TRBJ1-2	TRBD1	few	TRBV6-5	CASSYSRTGGNYGYTF	TGTGCCAGCAGTTACTCTAGGACAGGGGGCAACTATGGCTACACCTTC
TRBJ2-7	-	-	TRBV28	CASSLGLTYEQYF	TGTGCCAGCAGTTTGGGACTTACCTACGAGCAGTACTTC
TRBJ2-1	TRBD2	few	TRBV20-1	CSASRLAGGTEQFF	TGCAGTGCTAGTAGACTAGCGGGGGGCACTGAGCAGTTCTTC
TRBJ2-2	-	once	TRBV6-2/TRBV6-3	CASSLGVELFF	TGTGCCAGCAGCCTAGGGGTGGAGCTGTTTTTT
TRBJ1-4	-	-	TRBV6-5	CASRKEGEKLFF	TGTGCCTCTAGAAAAGAGGGTGAAAAACTGTTTTTT
TRBJ1-1	-	-	TRBV10-3	CAISESPGTEAFF	TGTGCCATCAGTGAGTCGCCAGGGACTGAAGCTTTCTTT
TRBJ2-7	-	-	TRBV5-4	CASSGTGAYEQYF	TGTGCCAGCAGCGGAACCGGGGCCTACGAGCAGTACTTC
TRBJ2-7	-	few	TRBV5-8	CASTSPGYEQYF	TGTGCCAGCACCTCCCCGGGATACGAGCAGTACTTC
TRBJ2-3	TRBD1	-	TRBV27	CASSLRTGGFYTDTQYF	TGTGCCAGCAGTTTACGGACAGGTGGCTTCTACACAGATACGCAGTATTTT
TRBJ2-1	TRBD2	few	TRBV10-1	CASRGLGLAGEYEQFF	TGCGCCAGCAGGGGATTGGGACTAGCGGGAGAATATGAGCAGTTCTTC
TRBJ1-5	-	-	TRBV19	CASSIVMDNRYRGNQPQHF	TGTGCCAGTAGTATAGTCATGGACAATCGATACAGGGGCAATCAGCCCCAGCATTTT
TRBJ2-3	-	-	TRBV6-2/TRBV6-3	CASSSNRVDTQYF	TGTGCCAGCAGTTCTAACAGGGTAGATACGCAGTATTTT
TRBJ1-6	TRBD1	-	TRBV5-1	CASSPGTAYNSPLHF	TGCGCCAGCAGCCCCGGGACAGCTTATAATTCACCCCTCCACTTT
TRBJ2-3	TRBD2	-	TRBV5-1	CASGLAGGITDTQYF	TGCGCCAGCGGACTAGCGGGAGGGATCACAGATACGCAGTATTTT
TRBJ1-5	-	once	TRBV3-1/TRBV3-2	CASSQASVGPQHF	TGTGCCAGCAGCCAAGCGTCGGTTGGGCCCCAGCATTTT
TRBJ1-4	-	-	TRBV28	CASSPGSNEKLFF	TGTGCCAGCAGCCCGGGATCTAATGAAAAACTGTTTTTT
TRBJ2-3	-	-	TRBV30	CAWGSTDTQYF	TGTGCCTGGGGCTCCACAGATACGCAGTATTTT
TRBJ2-3	-	-	TRBV5-1	CASTPGGIGTDTQYF	TGCGCCAGCACCCCAGGGGGGATCGGCACAGATACGCAGTATTTT
TRBJ2-5	TRBD1	-	TRBV28	CASSSGEAQGVTQYF	TGTGCCAGCAGTTCCGGGGAGGCACAGGGGGTGACCCAGTACTTC
TRBJ1-1	TRBD1	-	TRBV19	CASSPRQGRSFTEAFF	TGTGCCAGTAGTCCACGACAGGGAAGGAGTTTCACTGAAGCTTTCTTT
TRBJ2-7	-	-	TRBV24-1	CATSDLTIPVSHEQYF	TGTGCCACCAGTGATTTGACCATCCCGGTAAGCCACGAGCAGTACTTC
TRBJ2-7	-	-	TRBV5-1	CASSWGEGEQYF	TGCGCCAGCAGCTGGGGAGAGGGCGAGCAGTACTTC
TRBJ1-5	-	many	TRBV24-1	CATSDPGLAQPQHF	TGTGCCACCAGTGATCCAGGGCTCGCGCAGCCCCAGCATTTT
TRBJ2-5	TRBD2	-	TRBV4-1	CASSQEELSRGGGETQYF	TGCGCCAGCAGCCAAGAAGAGCTCTCGCGGGGGGGCGGGGAGACCCAGTACTTC
TRBJ1-6	TRBD1	-	TRBV2	CASSDSDRGSPLHF	TGTGCCAGCAGTGACTCTGACAGGGGTTCACCCCTCCACTTT
TRBJ1-2	TRBD1	-	TRBV29-1	CSAVPQAGGYGYTF	TGCAGCGCCGTACCACAGGCAGGGGGCTATGGCTACACCTTC
TRBJ1-1	-	-	TRBV18	CASSPVRNTEAFF	TGTGCCAGCTCACCGGTCAGGAACACTGAAGCTTTCTTT
TRBJ2-1	-	-	TRBV2	CASTGVNYNEQFF	TGTGCCAGCACGGGGGTAAATTACAATGAGCAGTTCTTC
TRBJ2-1	-	-	TRBV11-2	CASSLGGGPSYNEQFF	TGTGCCAGCAGCTTAGGGGGGGGCCCCTCCTACAATGAGCAGTTCTTC
TRBJ1-3	-	-	TRBV7-9	CASTPWAPDTIYF	TGTGCCAGCACCCCATGGGCCCCCGACACCATATATTTT
TRBJ2-4	-	-	TRBV27	CASSRSWTPIAKNIQYF	TGTGCCAGCAGTAGGAGTTGGACTCCCATAGCCAAAAACATTCAGTACTTC
TRBJ2-3	TRBD1	-	TRBV12-3/TRBV12-4	CASGRTGPDTQYF	TGTGCCAGCGGTCGGACAGGGCCAGATACGCAGTATTTT
TRBJ2-1	-	-	TRBV5-8	CASSLAGGYDYNEQFF	TGTGCCAGCAGCTTGGCCGGCGGATATGACTACAATGAGCAGTTCTTC
TRBJ1-5	-	-	TRBV7-2	CASSLTPGGGQPQHF	TGTGCCAGCAGCTTAACCCCGGGGGGTGGACAGCCCCAGCATTTT
TRBJ2-5	-	-	TRBV30	CAWSVRVTRKYQETQYF	TGTGCCTGGAGTGTACGAGTGACTAGGAAGTACCAAGAGACCCAGTACTTC
TRBJ2-5	-	-	TRBV3-1/TRBV3-2	CASSPPGQRETQYF	TGTGCCAGCAGCCCCCCGGGACAACGGGAGACCCAGTACTTC
TRBJ1-4	TRBD1	-	TRBV5-6	CASSKGQDLRKLFF	TGTGCCAGCAGCAAGGGACAGGATCTAAGAAAACTGTTTTTT
TRBJ2-7	TRBD1	medium-sized	TRBV7-9	CASSLGSGGQGYEQYF	TGTGCCAGCAGCTTAGGCTCGGGGGGACAGGGCTACGAGCAGTACTTC
TRBJ1-5	TRBD1	few	TRBV7-6	CASSLAPGGQPQHF	TGTGCCAGCAGCTTAGCCCCAGGGGGTCAGCCCCAGCATTTT